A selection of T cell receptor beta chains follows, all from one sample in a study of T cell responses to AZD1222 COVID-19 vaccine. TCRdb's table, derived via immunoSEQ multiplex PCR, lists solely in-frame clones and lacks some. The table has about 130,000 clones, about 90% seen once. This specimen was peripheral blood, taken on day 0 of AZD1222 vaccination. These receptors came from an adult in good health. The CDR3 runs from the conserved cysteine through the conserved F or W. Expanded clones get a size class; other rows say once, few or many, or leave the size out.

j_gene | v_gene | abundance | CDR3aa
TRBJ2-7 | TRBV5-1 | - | CASSLGVPATEQYF
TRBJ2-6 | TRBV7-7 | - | CASSRGPVRVSGANVLTF
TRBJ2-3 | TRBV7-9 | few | CASSLATLAGGGDTQYF
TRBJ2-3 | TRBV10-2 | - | CASSVPPTDTQYF
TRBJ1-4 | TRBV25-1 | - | CASSGFRGDEKLFF
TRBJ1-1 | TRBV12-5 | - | CASGLVAGGSAEAFF
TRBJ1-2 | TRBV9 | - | CASSVPDYGYTF
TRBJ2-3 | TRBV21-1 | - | CASSRGSHTDTQYF
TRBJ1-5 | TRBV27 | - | CASSPSGQGMNQPQHF
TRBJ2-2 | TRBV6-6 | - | CASSYLQGNTGELFF
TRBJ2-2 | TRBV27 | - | CASSLVNTGELFF
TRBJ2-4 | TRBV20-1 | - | CSAPRADIQYF
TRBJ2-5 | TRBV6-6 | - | CASSYGTVGTQYF
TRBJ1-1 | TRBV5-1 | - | CASSLGTGVQGTEAFF
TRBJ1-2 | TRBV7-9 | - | CASSPGQGSRYTF
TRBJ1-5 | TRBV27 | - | CASSLQGASGNQPQHF
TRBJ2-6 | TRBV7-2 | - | CASSPPPAGGYSGANVLTF
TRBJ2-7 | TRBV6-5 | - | CASSYSPTGASYEQYF
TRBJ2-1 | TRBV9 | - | CASSVVTGNNEQFF
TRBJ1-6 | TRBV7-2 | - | CASSPTGGLNSPLHF
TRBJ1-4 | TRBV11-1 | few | CASSLSRSNEKLFF
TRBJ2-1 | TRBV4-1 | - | CASSQDFGTSGNNEQFF
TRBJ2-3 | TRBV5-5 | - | CASSLTGGSDTQYF
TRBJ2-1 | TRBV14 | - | CASSRKLTSGGRDEQFF
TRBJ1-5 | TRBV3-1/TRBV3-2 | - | CASSLGQAIVNQPQHF
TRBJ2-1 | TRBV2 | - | CASIQREGREQFF
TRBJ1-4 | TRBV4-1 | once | CASSQQGSTNEKLFF
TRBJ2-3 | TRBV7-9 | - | CASSLAGEGPDTQYF
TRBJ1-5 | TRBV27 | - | CASSWDSGNQPQHF
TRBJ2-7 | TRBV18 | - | CASSTGQGLSEQYF
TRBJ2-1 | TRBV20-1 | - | CSRGDYNEQFF
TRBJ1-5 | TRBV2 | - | CASGGMRNQPQHF
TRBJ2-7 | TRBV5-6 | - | CASSLGTNYEQYF
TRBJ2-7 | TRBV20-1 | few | CSAEGTYEQYF
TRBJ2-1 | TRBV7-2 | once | CASSTGSSYNEQFF
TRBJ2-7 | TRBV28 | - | CASSKPGTGFYEQYF
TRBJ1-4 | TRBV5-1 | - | CASSFLGPRNEKLFF
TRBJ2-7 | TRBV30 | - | CAWIQTGGYEQYF
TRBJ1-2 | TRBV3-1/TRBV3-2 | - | CASSQATPGQGNYGYTF
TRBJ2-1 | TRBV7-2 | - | CASSSSGGAGSYNEQFF
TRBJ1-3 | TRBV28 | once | CASSLQGGWNTIYF
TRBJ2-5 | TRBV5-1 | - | CASSLAGAGETQYF
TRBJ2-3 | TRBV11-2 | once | CASSPGGLAGVYLDTQYF
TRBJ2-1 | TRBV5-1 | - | CASSLEVRGIGQFF
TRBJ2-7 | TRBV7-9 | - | CASSFSSGYEQYF
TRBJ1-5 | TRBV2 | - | CASKWRGGFQPQHF
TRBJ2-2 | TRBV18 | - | CASSSYTGVGTGELFF